The sequence of this T cell receptor (beta chain) was determined in a study of shared T cell receptors in the human thymus. Germline-derived CDR1 and CDR2 are SGHNT and YYREEE (reference sequence). The CDR3 loop spans 15 amino acids. J was trimmed by 7 bases and V by 3 bases; bases with no gene match: 6. Produced via immunoSEQ multiplex PCR; TCRdb's table is partial and in-frame only. Among roughly 660,000 clones listed, 88% were seen once. This sample was also put to use in a study of human thymus T cells. That study adds: Corrective surgery for congenital heart defects was being performed on the healthy Finnish infants who were the donors. Resections from corrective heart surgery supplied the thymus tissue. Repertoires sampled from thymus and blood appeared biased in V and J gene usage. Highly overlapping thymic repertoires in unrelated individuals were reported by related research.

V gene TRBV5-4 combines with J gene TRBJ2-7, with 14 bases lining up with TRBD2. Specimen: thymocytes. The sequence was obtained from a boy younger than two with a congenital heart defect. Here the CDR3 DNA reads TGTGCCAGCAGCTCCGGACTAGCGGGAGGTGGGGAGCAGTACTTC. This gives the protein CASSSGLAGGGEQYF.